This T cell receptor beta chain came from a study of PD-L1 blockade in urothelial cancer. In the study overall: Patients went on atezolizumab in the mid-2010s, receiving 1,200 mg intravenously every 3 weeks. The analyses of blood took place 3 weeks (second dose) and 6 weeks after treatment start.

Specified time point: peripheral blood 6 weeks after treatment start. Each patient contributed between 1 and 8 total time points of blood mononuclear cells, pretreatment and during treatment. TCR analog templates of synthetic origin were spiked into each PCR. Data came from immunoSEQ multiplex PCR; TCRdb stores just in-frame clones and leaves some out. The table lists some 120,000 clones, roughly 88% of them singletons. The CDR3 spans 15 residues. V was shortened by 6 bases and J by 0 bases, with 12 bases between the two germline ends. Germline V gene data show CDR1 as LNHDA and CDR2 as SQIVND (reference sequence).

The sequencing used PBMCs, collected around atezolizumab (anti-PD-L1) treatment. This TCR was sampled from a man between 45 and 60 years old with urothelial cancer. The chain links TRBV19 to TRBJ2-1; D might be TRBD2 (5 bases). The CDR3 spells CASSNRDVSYNEQFF. The DNA for the CDR3 is TGTGCCAGTAGCAACCGGGATGTCTCCTACAATGAGCAGTTCTTC.